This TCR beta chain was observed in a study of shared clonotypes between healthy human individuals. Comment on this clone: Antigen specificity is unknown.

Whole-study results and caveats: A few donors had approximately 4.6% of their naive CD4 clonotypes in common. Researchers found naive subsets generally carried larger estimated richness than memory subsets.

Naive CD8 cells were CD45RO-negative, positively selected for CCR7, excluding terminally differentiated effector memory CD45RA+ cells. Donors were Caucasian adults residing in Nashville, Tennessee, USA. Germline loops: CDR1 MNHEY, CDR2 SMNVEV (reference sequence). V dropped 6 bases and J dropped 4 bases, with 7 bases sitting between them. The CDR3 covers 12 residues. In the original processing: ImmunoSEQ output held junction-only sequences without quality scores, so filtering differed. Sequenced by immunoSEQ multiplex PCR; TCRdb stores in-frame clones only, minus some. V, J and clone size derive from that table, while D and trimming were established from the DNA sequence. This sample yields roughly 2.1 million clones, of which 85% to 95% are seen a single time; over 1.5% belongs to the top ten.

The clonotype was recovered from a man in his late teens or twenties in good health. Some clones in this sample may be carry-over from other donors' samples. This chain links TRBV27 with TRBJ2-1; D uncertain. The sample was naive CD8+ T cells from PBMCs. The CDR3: CASRIGYNEQFF. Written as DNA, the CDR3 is TGTGCCAGCAGAATAGGGTACAATGAGCAGTTCTTC.